Listed below are T cell receptor beta chains from one sample, sequenced in a study of blood T cell repertoires in COVID-19. Profiled with immunoSEQ multiplex PCR; TCRdb holds only in-frame clones, not every one. The data hold nearly 40,000 clones, with 88% observed a single time. Sequencing used peripheral blood. These receptors were obtained from a woman in her 70s with acute or convalescent COVID-19. Each CDR3 is given with its conserved first and last residue. The D gene is left open where the match is weak. Clone size is shown for a subset of rows, as once, few, many or a class of expanded clone.

d_call	j_call	v_call	clone_size	cdr3_aa	cdr3_nt
-	TRBJ2-5	TRBV2	-	CASSRDTKETQYF	TGTGCCAGCAGCCGCGACACGAAAGAGACCCAGTACTTC
TRBD1	TRBJ1-2	TRBV10-3	-	CAISEATGNYGYTF	TGTGCCATCAGTGAGGCGACAGGGAACTATGGCTACACCTTC
-	TRBJ2-5	TRBV5-6	-	CATSPSQGQETQYF	TGTGCCACCAGCCCTAGTCAGGGCCAAGAGACCCAGTACTTC
TRBD2	TRBJ2-1	TRBV6-2/TRBV6-3	-	CASSYFLGGSSYNEQFF	TGTGCCAGCAGTTATTTTCTCGGGGGGAGCTCCTACAATGAGCAGTTCTTC
TRBD1	TRBJ2-1	TRBV11-2	-	CASSLEDRDRQFF	TGTGCCAGCAGCTTAGAGGATCGGGACAGGCAGTTCTTC
TRBD1	TRBJ1-1	TRBV24-1	-	CATSRSGTGGTEAFF	TGTGCCACCAGCCGATCCGGGACAGGGGGCACTGAAGCTTTCTTT
TRBD2	TRBJ2-1	TRBV12-3/TRBV12-4	-	CAGRAGVGNEQFF	TGTGCCGGACGAGCGGGGGTAGGAAATGAGCAGTTCTTC
-	TRBJ1-2	TRBV6-2/TRBV6-3	few	CASSYVQYGYTF	TGTGCCAGCAGTTACGTACAGTATGGCTACACCTTC
-	TRBJ1-1	TRBV13	once	CASSLGQPGTEAFF	TGTGCCAGCAGCTTAGGACAGCCTGGGACTGAAGCTTTCTTT
-	TRBJ1-2	TRBV18	once	CASSPGENYGYTF	TGTGCCAGCTCACCAGGGGAGAACTATGGCTACACCTTC
TRBD2	TRBJ2-3	TRBV7-2	-	CASSLYFSGRADTQYF	TGTGCCAGCAGCTTATATTTTAGCGGGAGGGCAGATACGCAGTATTTT
-	TRBJ2-3	TRBV6-2/TRBV6-3	-	CASSYPGLYPDTQYF	TGTGCCAGCAGTTACCCGGGACTGTACCCAGATACGCAGTATTTT
-	TRBJ2-1	TRBV29-1	-	CSVETGSSSYNEQFF	TGCAGCGTTGAAACCGGGTCCAGCTCCTACAATGAGCAGTTCTTC
-	TRBJ1-5	TRBV19	-	CASMATGGAPQHF	TGTGCCAGTATGGCAACTGGCGGAGCGCCCCAGCATTTT
-	TRBJ2-5	TRBV7-2	-	CASSSRQAEQETQYF	TGTGCCAGCAGTTCCAGACAGGCGGAACAAGAGACCCAGTACTTC
TRBD2	TRBJ2-5	TRBV2	-	CARWSGRGQETQYF	TGTGCCAGGTGGAGCGGGAGGGGCCAAGAGACCCAGTACTTC
TRBD2	TRBJ2-5	TRBV6-1	-	CASSDSGRTSGQETQYF	TGTGCCAGCAGTGATTCGGGGCGGACTAGCGGACAAGAGACCCAGTACTTC
TRBD2	TRBJ2-4	TRBV4-3	few	CASSQGTSGGTENIQYF	TGCGCCAGCAGCCAAGGGACTAGCGGGGGTACCGAAAACATTCAGTACTTC
-	TRBJ2-2	TRBV21-1	-	CASWGLAENTGELFF	TGTGCCAGCTGGGGACTAGCGGAAAACACCGGGGAGCTGTTTTTT
-	TRBJ1-3	TRBV5-5	-	CASSLGGTGNTIYF	TGTGCCAGCAGCTTGGGAGGGACTGGAAACACCATATATTTT
-	TRBJ1-4	TRBV5-1	once	CASSHGQTTNEKLFF	TGCGCCAGCAGTCACGGACAGACAACTAATGAAAAACTGTTTTTT
-	TRBJ1-1	TRBV10-3	-	CAISVRQLGENANTEAFF	TGTGCCATCAGTGTTAGACAGCTTGGAGAAAATGCGAACACTGAAGCTTTCTTT
-	TRBJ1-6	TRBV6-5	-	CATSPPGTYNSPLHF	TGTGCCACATCCCCCCCGGGGACCTATAATTCACCCCTCCACTTT
-	TRBJ2-6	TRBV7-3	-	CASKLSGGANVLTF	TGTGCCAGCAAACTATCGGGTGGGGCCAACGTCCTGACTTTC
-	TRBJ2-3	TRBV7-8	-	CASSQQTDTQYF	TGTGCCAGCAGCCAACAAACAGATACGCAGTATTTT
-	TRBJ1-2	TRBV3-1/TRBV3-2	-	CASSQGRLYGYTF	TGTGCCAGCAGCCAAGGCAGGCTCTATGGCTACACCTTC
-	TRBJ2-3	TRBV7-9	once	CASWNSGYTDTQYF	TGTGCCAGCTGGAATAGCGGATACACAGATACGCAGTATTTT
TRBD2	TRBJ2-5	TRBV3-1/TRBV3-2	-	CASSQGLAGVGVRETQYF	TGTGCCAGCAGCCAAGGACTAGCGGGAGTTGGTGTGAGAGAGACCCAGTACTTC
TRBD1	TRBJ2-5	TRBV7-8	-	CASSFPVWGTGGETQYF	TGTGCCAGCAGCTTCCCAGTGTGGGGTACAGGGGGGGAGACCCAGTACTTC
-	TRBJ2-1	TRBV5-1	-	CASSILASVGNEQFF	TGCGCCAGCAGTATCCTGGCTAGCGTGGGCAATGAGCAGTTCTTC
-	TRBJ2-3	TRBV11-3	once	CASSLLLPGDTQYF	TGTGCCAGCAGCTTACTACTACCGGGAGATACGCAGTATTTT
-	TRBJ1-3	TRBV18	few	CASSPTTGSNTIYF	TGTGCCAGCTCACCCACGACAGGCTCAAACACCATATATTTT
-	TRBJ2-3	TRBV12-3/TRBV12-4	once	CASSLSFADTQYF	TGTGCCAGCAGCCTATCGTTCGCAGATACGCAGTATTTT
TRBD1	TRBJ2-1	TRBV11-3	-	CASSRDRPYNEQFF	TGTGCCAGCAGCCGGGACAGACCCTACAATGAGCAGTTCTTC
TRBD1	TRBJ1-1	TRBV6-6	-	CASTPRDRGRITEAFF	TGTGCCAGCACTCCCCGGGACAGGGGGCGTATCACTGAAGCTTTCTTT
TRBD1	TRBJ1-6	TRBV6-1	-	CASSGGQIRANSPLHF	TGTGCCAGCAGTGGGGGACAGATAAGAGCCAATTCACCCCTCCACTTT
TRBD2	TRBJ2-1	TRBV3-1/TRBV3-2	-	CASSEILAGGEQFF	TGTGCCAGCAGCGAGATACTAGCGGGAGGGGAGCAGTTCTTC
-	TRBJ1-2	TRBV6-6	-	CASSPNLSYGYTF	TGTGCCAGCAGCCCTAACCTTTCCTATGGCTACACCTTC
-	TRBJ1-1	TRBV10-3	-	CAISESDRRAEAFF	TGTGCCATCAGTGAGTCGGACCGGAGGGCTGAAGCTTTCTTT
TRBD1	TRBJ1-4	TRBV10-3	-	CAIRSSGGEKLFF	TGTGCCATCAGATCTTCAGGGGGCGAAAAACTGTTTTTT
TRBD1	TRBJ2-3	TRBV18	-	CASSPTGGAADTQYF	TGTGCCAGCTCACCAACAGGGGGCGCAGCTGATACGCAGTATTTT
-	TRBJ2-1	TRBV6-5	-	CASRLGSSYNEQFF	TGTGCCAGCAGGCTCGGGTCCTCCTACAATGAGCAGTTCTTC
TRBD2	TRBJ2-1	TRBV10-1	-	CASSTSGGARYEQFF	TGCGCCAGCAGTACTAGCGGGGGGGCCCGGTATGAGCAGTTCTTC
-	TRBJ1-6	TRBV28	-	CASSFKQRNSPLHF	TGTGCCAGCAGTTTCAAACAGAGAAATTCACCCCTCCACTTT